The 28 T cell receptor beta chains below all came from one sample that was sequenced in a study of blood T cell repertoires in COVID-19. The table came from immunoSEQ multiplex PCR; TCRdb's copy has only in-frame clones and leaves some out. The table has 150,000 to 200,000 clones, almost 80% seen once. The sample consisted of peripheral blood. These receptors were taken from a woman in her sixties or seventies with acute or convalescent COVID-19.

V is TRBV30 and J is TRBJ2-7; TRBD1 agrees at 10 bases. The CDR3 sequence is 13 residues long. Germline loops: CDR1 GTSNPN, CDR2 SVGIG (reference sequence). V shed 4 bases and J 3 bases; nucleotides not matched to a gene: 3. CDR3 loop: CAWTRDRGYEQYF. The CDR3 DNA follows: TGTGCCTGGACCCGGGACAGGGGCTACGAGCAGTACTTC. Complete variable domain (other parts from reference TRBV30 and TRBJ2-7): SQTIHQWPATLVQPVGSPLSLECTVEGTSNPNLYWYRQAAGRGLQLLFYSVGIGQISSEVPQNLSASRPQDRQFILSSKKLLLSDSGFYLCAWTRDRGYEQYFGPGTRLTVT.

The rearrangement joins TRBV19 to TRBJ2-5, with 7 bases matching TRBD2. The CDR3 is 14 amino acids. V was clipped by 10 bases and J by 2 bases; unmatched bases: 10. Germline V gene data show CDR1 as LNHDA and CDR2 as SQIVND (reference sequence). The CDR3 here is CATRDYGGQETQYF. DNA of the CDR3: TGTGCCACCAGGGACTACGGGGGGCAAGAGACCCAGTACTTC.

The chain recombines TRBV13 with TRBJ1-2, with 9 bases aligning to TRBD1. Germline assignment: CDR1 PRHDT and CDR2 FYEKMQ (reference sequence). V shed 4 bases and J 8 bases; nucleotides not matched to a gene: 5. The CDR3 runs 13 residues. The CDR3 here is CASSSTGGNGYTF. In DNA form, the CDR3 reads TGTGCCAGCAGCTCGACAGGGGGGAACGGCTACACCTTC.

The V and J genes are TRBV7-2 and TRBJ1-5; a possible D gene is TRBD1 (5 bases). In germline, CDR1 is SGHTA, CDR2 FQGNSA. The V end lost 5 bases, the J end lost 2 bases, and 7 bases lay between the germline ends. This CDR3 contains 13 residues. CDR3 sequence: CASSQGRNQPQHF. Written as DNA, the CDR3 is TGTGCCAGCAGCCAGGGCCGCAATCAGCCCCAGCATTTT.

CDR3 DNA sequence: TGTGCCAGCAGTGAGCAGGTTACTGAAGCTTTCTTT. It codes for CASSEQVTEAFF. This chain connects TRBV6-1 to TRBJ1-1; D is unclear. This CDR3 is 12 amino acids long. Trimming took off 3 bases at V and 5 bases at J, with 7 bases between the two ends. CDR1 and CDR2 from the germline V gene are MNHNS and SASEGT.

The gene calls are TRBV5-1 and TRBJ2-5; 13 bases align to TRBD2. Trimming cost V 2 bases and J 3 bases; bases outside gene matches: 7. The CDR3 sequence is 17 residues long. The V gene's germline CDR1 is SGHRS and CDR2 YFSETQ. CDR3 in DNA: TGCGCCAGCAGCTTCGGCTGGACTAGCGGGAGTGAAGAGACCCAGTACTTC. Translating gives CASSFGWTSGSEETQYF.

The chain employs TRBV5-5 and TRBJ1-6; D call uncertain. This CDR3 is 16 amino acids long. Germline V gene data show CDR1 as SGHKS and CDR2 as YYEKEE (reference sequence). The ends were cut back, 4 bases at V and 0 bases at J, with 11 bases in the middle. Here the CDR3 reads CASSRLASSYNSPLHF. The CDR3 bases are TGTGCCAGCAGCAGACTCGCGAGCTCCTATAATTCACCCCTCCACTTT.

This clone was found a few times. The chain is built from TRBV19 and TRBJ1-4; D is perhaps TRBD1 (5 bases). The V gene lost 7 bases and the J gene lost 4 bases, with 16 bases spanning the gap. There are 15 residues in the CDR3. Germline loops: CDR1 LNHDA, CDR2 SQIVND (reference sequence). The CDR3 bases are TGTGCCAGTACCCCACCCGGGGGTGGTAATGAAAAACTGTTTTTT. Its protein product is CASTPPGGGNEKLFF.

The rearrangement joins TRBV19 to TRBJ2-5, with 10 bases that match TRBD1. The CDR3 length is 15 residues. Per germline, CDR1 LNHDA and CDR2 SQIVND (reference sequence). After removal of 3 bases from V and 4 bases from J, the junction contained 5 bases not matched to a gene. The CDR3 sequence: CASSMDRGIGETQYF. The CDR3 DNA sequence: TGTGCCAGTAGTATGGACAGGGGGATAGGAGAGACCCAGTACTTC.

The CDR3 nucleotides are TGCAGCGTTGACAGGGTGGGAGGAACTGAAGCTTTCTTT. Its protein product is CSVDRVGGTEAFF. The V and J genes are TRBV29-1 and TRBJ1-1, with a possible D match to TRBD1 (5 bases). Germline V lookup: CDR1 SQVTM, CDR2 ANQGSEA. Trimming removed 3 bases at V and 5 bases at J, with 13 bases between. The CDR3 runs to 13 residues.

V usage is TRBV3-1 (or the pseudogene TRBV3-2) and J usage is TRBJ1-2, with D possibly matching TRBD1 (6 bases). CDR3 length: 14 residues. Germline values: CDR1 LGHDT, CDR2 YNNKEL (reference sequence). V was trimmed by 1 base and J by 7 bases, leaving 13 bases between them. This CDR3 reads CASSQGAGVTGYTF. DNA for the CDR3: TGTGCCAGCAGCCAAGGCGCAGGGGTAACTGGCTACACCTTC.

The chain links TRBV30 to TRBJ2-2; D might be TRBD2 (6 bases). Germline CDR1 is GTSNPN and CDR2 is SVGIG (reference sequence). The CDR3 runs 14 residues. V was pared by 5 bases and J by 3 bases, with 13 bases between. The CDR3 sequence: CAWGVGRYTGELFF. The CDR3 DNA is TGTGCCTGGGGAGTCGGGAGATACACCGGGGAGCTGTTTTTT.

This chain uses TRBV5-1 with TRBJ2-1; 10 positions agree with TRBD2. Unmatched junction bases numbered 14, after V lost 5 bases and J lost 9 bases. This CDR3 comprises 16 residues. The germline gives CDR1 SGHRS, CDR2 YFSETQ. CDR3 protein: CASRPPVASGSGEQFF. CDR3 DNA sequence: TGCGCCAGCAGACCACCGGTGGCTAGCGGGAGTGGTGAGCAGTTCTTC. The full variable domain, rest sourced from reference TRBV5-1 and TRBJ2-1, is KAGVTQTPRYLIKTRGQQVTLSCSPISGHRSVSWYQQTPGQGLQFLFEYFSETQRNKGNFPGRFSGRQFSNSRSEMNVSTLELGDSALYLCASRPPVASGSGEQFFGPGTRLTVL.

J is TRBJ1-1 and V is TRBV5-1; D perhaps matches TRBD1 (6 bases). Per germline, CDR1 SGHRS and CDR2 YFSETQ. The V end was cut by 4 bases, the J end by 1 base, with 17 bases between. This CDR3 is built from 16 residues. CDR3 coding DNA: TGCGCCAGCAGCCTTTCCGGACAGAGGGCGAACACTGAAGCTTTCTTT. It encodes CASSLSGQRANTEAFF.

The chain uses TRBV5-1 and TRBJ2-7; 14 nucleotides match TRBD2. From germline, CDR1 is SGHRS and CDR2 YFSETQ. V lost 0 bases to trimming and J lost 0 bases; unmatched junction nucleotides: 5. The CDR3 spans 18 residues. In nucleotides, the CDR3 is TGCGCCAGCAGCTTGGAAGGGACTAGCGGGAGAAGCTCCTACGAGCAGTACTTC. Protein: CASSLEGTSGRSSYEQYF.

The V call is TRBV7-2, the J call TRBJ2-5; the D gene is possibly TRBD1 (5 bases). Germline V lookup: CDR1 SGHTA, CDR2 FQGNSA. There are 14 residues in the CDR3. V was trimmed by 4 bases and J by 5 bases, leaving 14 bases between them. For the CDR3, the DNA is TGTGCCAGCAGCTCCAGGGTTTCCTCGGAGACCCAGTACTTC. Translation: CASSSRVSSETQYF.

Of note for this clone: Being one base from a much bigger clone, this may be a read error. The genes are TRBV6-5 and TRBJ2-4; 8 positions agree with TRBD2. Unmatched junction bases numbered 14, after V lost 11 bases and J lost 5 bases. Looked up from germline, CDR1 is MNHEY and CDR2 is SVGAGI. The CDR3 loop spans 15 amino acids. The CDR3 nucleotides read TGTGCCGGCGCCGGGGGGGGAATTGCTCAAAACATTCAGTACTTC. This sequence encodes CAGAGGGIAQNIQYF.

The J gene is TRBJ1-1, the V gene TRBV5-1; D is possibly TRBD1 (6 bases). Per germline, CDR1 SGHRS and CDR2 YFSETQ. The germline V and J ends were trimmed by 4 bases and 8 bases, with 15 bases remaining between them. This CDR3 is 13 amino acids long. The DNA for the CDR3 is TGCGCCAGCAGCGGAGGAACAGGGACAGAAGCTTTCTTT. Its translation is CASSGGTGTEAFF.

V gene TRBV30 combines with J gene TRBJ2-1, with 9 bases that match TRBD2. Germline V gene sequence: CDR1 GTSNPN, CDR2 SVGIG (reference sequence). The V and J ends lost 1 base and 0 bases, in that order; junction bases with no gene match: 7. This CDR3 has 17 amino acids. As DNA, the CDR3 is TGTGCCTGGAGTGGGGGCGGGAGGGGGCTCTCCTACAATGAGCAGTTCTTC. Its translation: CAWSGGGRGLSYNEQFF.

The chain uses TRBV1 and TRBJ2-1; the D call of TRBD2 is as the table states it, not checked on the DNA. TRBV1 is a listed pseudogene. The CDR3 is 10 amino acids. The CDR3 loop reads CTSAGTIQFF. The CDR3 DNA is TGCACCAGCGCCGGGACTATCCAGTTCTTC.

The V gene is TRBV29-1, the J gene TRBJ2-1, with D possibly TRBD2 on 6 matching bases. The CDR3 loop spans 11 amino acids. The germline V gene has CDR1 SQVTM and CDR2 ANQGSEA. Between the trimmed V and J ends, which lost 8 bases and 14 bases, there was a span of 19 bases. The CDR3 reads CSISWVGGKFF. Here the CDR3 DNA reads TGCAGCATCTCCTGGGTGGGAGGAAAGTTCTTC.

The sample holds a few counts of this clone. The rearrangement uses TRBV7-9 and TRBJ2-1; TRBD2 matches at 11 bases. Germline assignment: CDR1 SEHNR and CDR2 FQNEAQ (reference sequence). This CDR3 is built from 16 residues. V was clipped by 1 base and J by 10 bases; unmatched bases: 9. The chain's CDR3 is CASSLDVAGGPGEQFF. Written as DNA, the CDR3 is TGTGCCAGCAGCTTAGATGTAGCGGGAGGGCCAGGAGAGCAGTTCTTC.

V and J are TRBV19 and TRBJ2-2; 12 bases map to TRBD2. Unmatched junction bases numbered 9, after V lost 5 bases and J lost 2 bases. CDR3 length: 18 amino acids. Germline V lookup: CDR1 LNHDA, CDR2 SQIVND (reference sequence). The CDR3 region has the DNA TGTGCCAGTAGTTCCGGACTAGCGGGAACTAGAAACACCGGGGAGCTGTTTTTT. As protein: CASSSGLAGTRNTGELFF. Based on the CDR3 plus reference TRBV19 and TRBJ2-2, the full variable domain is DGGITQSPKYLFRKEGQNVTLSCEQNLNHDAMYWYRQDPGQGLRLIYYSQIVNDFQKGDIAEGYSVSREKKESFPLTVTSAQKNPTAFYLCASSSGLAGTRNTGELFFGEGSRLTVL.

The V call is TRBV30, the J call TRBJ2-7; maybe TRBD2 (5 bases). Germline V lookup: CDR1 GTSNPN, CDR2 SVGIG (reference sequence). There are 13 residues in the CDR3. The ends were cut back, 2 bases at V and 5 bases at J, with 13 bases in the middle. CDR3 sequence (DNA): TGTGCCTGGAGTCAGCTAGCAGTCCACGAGCAGTACTTC. This gives the protein CAWSQLAVHEQYF.

The chain carries TRBV7-3 and TRBJ2-1; D not certain. This CDR3 region has 15 residues. In germline, CDR1 is SGHTA, CDR2 FQGTGA. The V end lost 4 bases, the J end lost 5 bases, and 15 bases lay between the germline ends. The CDR3 coding sequence is TGTGCCAGCAGCTCCCCCGCGTCGAACCACAATGAGCAGTTCTTC. It yields the protein CASSSPASNHNEQFF.

This rearrangement joins TRBV6-5 to TRBJ2-7; the match to TRBD1 covers 10 bases. CDR1 MNHEY and CDR2 SVGAGI come from the germline V gene. The V gene end was trimmed by 4 bases and the J gene end by 5 bases; junction bases not matched to a gene: 8. The CDR3 is 15 amino acids. The CDR3 region has the DNA TGTGCCAGCAGTTCGAAGACAGGGGGCGAGGACGAGCAGTACTTC. Encoded protein: CASSSKTGGEDEQYF.

The CDR3 DNA sequence: TGCGCCAGCAGCTTCTTAGCGGGAGATCCCGGGGAGCTGTTTTTT. Its protein product is CASSFLAGDPGELFF. The chain recombines TRBV5-1 with TRBJ2-2; 9 nucleotides agree with TRBD2. V lost 2 bases to trimming and J lost 6 bases; unmatched junction nucleotides: 5. Per germline, CDR1 SGHRS and CDR2 YFSETQ. The CDR3 sequence is 15 residues long.

The J gene is TRBJ2-1, the V gene TRBV5-1; TRBD2 is a possible D gene (5 bases). CDR1 is SGHRS, CDR2 YFSETQ, per germline. The length of the CDR3 is 15 residues. V shed 0 bases and J shed 3 bases, with 10 bases lying between them. CDR3 in DNA: TGCGCCAGCAGCTTGGATAGCGTAATCTACAATGAGCAGTTCTTC. Translation gives CASSLDSVIYNEQFF.